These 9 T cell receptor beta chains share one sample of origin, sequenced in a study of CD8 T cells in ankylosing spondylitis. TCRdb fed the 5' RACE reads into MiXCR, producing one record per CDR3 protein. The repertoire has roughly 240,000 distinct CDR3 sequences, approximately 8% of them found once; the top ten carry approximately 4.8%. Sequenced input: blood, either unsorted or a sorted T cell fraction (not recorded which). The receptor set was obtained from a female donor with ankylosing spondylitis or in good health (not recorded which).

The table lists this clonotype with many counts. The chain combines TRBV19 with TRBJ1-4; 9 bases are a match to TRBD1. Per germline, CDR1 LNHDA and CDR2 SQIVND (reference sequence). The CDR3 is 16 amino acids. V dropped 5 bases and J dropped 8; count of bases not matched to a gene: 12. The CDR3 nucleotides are TGTGCCAGTAGTTCCCCCCGCGGGACAGGGTCGGAAAAACTGTTTTTT. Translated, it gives CASSSPRGTGSEKLFF. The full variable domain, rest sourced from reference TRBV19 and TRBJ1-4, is DGGITQSPKYLFRKEGQNVTLSCEQNLNHDAMYWYRQDPGQGLRLIYYSQIVNDFQKGDIAEGYSVSREKKESFPLTVTSAQKNPTAFYLCASSSPRGTGSEKLFFGSGTQLSVL.

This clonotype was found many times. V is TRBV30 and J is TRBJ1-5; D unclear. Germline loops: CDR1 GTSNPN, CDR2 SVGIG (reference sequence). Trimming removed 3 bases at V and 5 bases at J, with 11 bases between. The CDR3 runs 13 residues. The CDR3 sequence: CAWRGSRDQPQHF. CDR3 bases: TGTGCCTGGAGAGGGTCGCGGGATCAGCCCCAGCATTTT.

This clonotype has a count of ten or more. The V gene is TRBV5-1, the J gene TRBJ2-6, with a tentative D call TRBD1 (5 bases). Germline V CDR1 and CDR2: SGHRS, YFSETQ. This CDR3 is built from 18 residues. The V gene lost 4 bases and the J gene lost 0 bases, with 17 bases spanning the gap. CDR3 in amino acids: CASSLVENRGSGANVLTF. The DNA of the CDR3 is TGCGCCAGCAGCCTTGTCGAAAATAGGGGCTCTGGGGCCAACGTCCTGACTTTC.

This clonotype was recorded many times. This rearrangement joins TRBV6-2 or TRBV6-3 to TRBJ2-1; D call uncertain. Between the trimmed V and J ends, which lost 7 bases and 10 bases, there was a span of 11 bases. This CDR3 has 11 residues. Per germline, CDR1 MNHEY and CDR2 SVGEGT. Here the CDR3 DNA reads TGTGCCAGCACCAACTCCAAAGAGCAGTTCTTC. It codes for CASTNSKEQFF.

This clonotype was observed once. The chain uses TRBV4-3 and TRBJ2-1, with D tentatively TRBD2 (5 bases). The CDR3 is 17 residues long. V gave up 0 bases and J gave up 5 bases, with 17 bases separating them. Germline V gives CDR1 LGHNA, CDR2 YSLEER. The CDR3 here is CASSQEQDWGVNNEQFF. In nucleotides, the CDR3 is TGCGCCAGCAGCCAAGAGCAAGATTGGGGAGTGAACAATGAGCAGTTCTTC.

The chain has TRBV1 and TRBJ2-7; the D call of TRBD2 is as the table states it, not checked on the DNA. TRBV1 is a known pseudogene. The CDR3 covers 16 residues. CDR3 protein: CTSSQTPPRIYNEQYF. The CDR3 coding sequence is TGCACCAGCAGCCAAACCCCTCCAAGAATATATAACGAGCAGTACTTC.

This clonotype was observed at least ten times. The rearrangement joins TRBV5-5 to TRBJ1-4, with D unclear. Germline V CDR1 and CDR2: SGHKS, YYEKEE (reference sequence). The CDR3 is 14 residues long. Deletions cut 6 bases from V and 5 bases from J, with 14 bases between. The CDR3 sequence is CASIFEDRNEKLFF. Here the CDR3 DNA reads TGTGCCAGCATATTTGAGGACCGAAATGAAAAACTGTTTTTT.

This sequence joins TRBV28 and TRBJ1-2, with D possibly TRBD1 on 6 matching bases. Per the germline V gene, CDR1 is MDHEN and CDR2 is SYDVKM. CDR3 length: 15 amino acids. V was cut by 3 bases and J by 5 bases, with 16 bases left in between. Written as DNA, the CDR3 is TGTGCCAGCAGTTTGGGGGGGGCGACGAGGTATGGCTACACCTTC. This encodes CASSLGGATRYGYTF.

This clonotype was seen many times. In DNA, the CDR3 is TGCAGCGTTGACAAGACAAGTCGTAGGGAGACCCAGTACTTC. Its translation: CSVDKTSRRETQYF. The V gene is TRBV29-1, the J gene TRBJ2-5; D not resolved. The CDR3 contains 14 residues. V lost 3 bases to trimming and J lost 5 bases, with 16 bases between them. Germline CDR1 and CDR2: SQVTM and ANQGSEA.